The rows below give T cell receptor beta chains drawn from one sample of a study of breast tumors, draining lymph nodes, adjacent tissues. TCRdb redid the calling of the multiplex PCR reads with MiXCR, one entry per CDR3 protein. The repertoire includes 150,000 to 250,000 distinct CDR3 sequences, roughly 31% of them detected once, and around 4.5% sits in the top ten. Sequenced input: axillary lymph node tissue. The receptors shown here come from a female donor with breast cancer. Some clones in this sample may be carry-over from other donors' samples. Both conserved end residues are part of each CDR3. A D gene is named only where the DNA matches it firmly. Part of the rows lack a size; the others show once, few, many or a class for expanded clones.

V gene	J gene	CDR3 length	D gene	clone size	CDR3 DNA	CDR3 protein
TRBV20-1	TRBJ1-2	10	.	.	TGCAGTGCGGGGGGGGGTGGCTACACCTTC	CSAGGGGYTF
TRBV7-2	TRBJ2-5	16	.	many	TGTGCCAGCAGCTTAGCGGCCCGGGAAAGGCAAGAGACCCAGTACTTC	CASSLAARERQETQYF
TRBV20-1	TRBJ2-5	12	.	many	TGCAGTGCTAGAGCGGGGTTAAAGACCCAGTACTTC	CSARAGLKTQYF
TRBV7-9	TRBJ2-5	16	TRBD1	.	TGTGCCAGCAGCTTAGATCAGGGGGCTGGCGTAGAGACCCAGTACTTC	CASSLDQGAGVETQYF
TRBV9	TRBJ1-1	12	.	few	TGTGCCAGCAGCGAGGGGAGTGGTGAAGCTTTCTTT	CASSEGSGEAFF
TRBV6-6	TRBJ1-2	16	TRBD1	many	TGTGCCAGCAGTTACGCCCGTTTAGGGGGCGACTATGGCTACACCTTC	CASSYARLGGDYGYTF
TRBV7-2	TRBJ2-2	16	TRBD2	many	TGTGCCAGCAGCCCTGGACTAGCGGGGGACACCGGGGAGCTGTTTTTT	CASSPGLAGDTGELFF
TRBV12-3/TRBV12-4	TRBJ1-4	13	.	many	TGTGCCAGCGGGCCTCAGGGTCAAGGAAAACTGTTTTTT	CASGPQGQGKLFF
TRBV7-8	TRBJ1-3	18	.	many	TGTGCCAGCAGTTTAGCGGACCCAGGGACACTCTCTGGAAACACCATATATTTT	CASSLADPGTLSGNTIYF
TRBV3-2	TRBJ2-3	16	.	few	TGTGCCAGCAGCCCCCGGAGGGGTGGTGGCACAGATACGCAGTATTTT	CASSPRRGGGTDTQYF
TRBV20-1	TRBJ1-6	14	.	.	TGCAGTGCGGGGAGCTTCGGAGGGAATTCACCCCTCCACTTT	CSAGSFGGNSPLHF
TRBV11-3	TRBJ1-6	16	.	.	TGTGCCAGCAGCTACCCCACCCAAGGCGAGAGTTCACCCCTCCACTTT	CASSYPTQGESSPLHF
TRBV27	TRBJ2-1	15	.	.	TGTGCCAGCAGTTTACTGGGGAGCCCCCCCCATGAGCAGTTCTTC	CASSLLGSPPHEQFF
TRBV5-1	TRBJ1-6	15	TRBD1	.	TGCGCCGGCAGCAGGGAGACAGGGTGGAATCCACCCCTCCACTTT	CAGSRETGWNPPLHF
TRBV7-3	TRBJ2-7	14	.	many	TGTGCCAGCAGCTTAAGTGGGGGTGGCTACGAGCAGTACTTC	CASSLSGGGYEQYF
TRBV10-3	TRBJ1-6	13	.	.	TGTGCCATCAGGGACGGGACAAATTCACCCCTCCACTTT	CAIRDGTNSPLHF
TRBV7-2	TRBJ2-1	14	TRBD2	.	TGTGCCAGCAGCCGACTAGCGGGGGAGGATGAGCAGTTCTTC	CASSRLAGEDEQFF
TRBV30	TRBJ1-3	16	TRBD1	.	TGTGCCTGGAGCGTACCGACAGGGAGCTTTGGAAACACCATATATTTT	CAWSVPTGSFGNTIYF
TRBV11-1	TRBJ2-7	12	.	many	TGTGCCAGCAGCTTAGGCAAGTACGAGCAGTACTTC	CASSLGKYEQYF
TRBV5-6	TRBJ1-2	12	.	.	TGTGCCAGCATCCGACAGAACTATGGCTACACCTTC	CASIRQNYGYTF
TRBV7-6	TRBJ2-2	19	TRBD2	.	TGTGCCAGCAGCTGGGCGCCGAACGGGGAGGGCGAGAACACCGGGGAGCTGTTCTTT	CASSWAPNGEGENTGELFF
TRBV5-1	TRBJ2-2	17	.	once	TGCGCCAGCAGCTTGTTAGACCAGGGGGGCCGTACCGGGGAGCTGTTTTTT	CASSLLDQGGRTGELFF
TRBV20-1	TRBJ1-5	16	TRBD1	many	TGCAGTGCTACTGGGACAGTTCGCGAGAGCAATCAGCCCCAGCATTTT	CSATGTVRESNQPQHF
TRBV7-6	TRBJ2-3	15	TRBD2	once	TGTGCCAGCAGCTCCTGGACTAGCGGGACAGATACGCAGTATTTT	CASSSWTSGTDTQYF
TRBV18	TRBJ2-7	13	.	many	TGTGCCAGCTCACCGGGAGCGAACTACGAGCAGTACTTC	CASSPGANYEQYF
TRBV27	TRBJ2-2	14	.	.	TGTGCCAGCAGGGGGGGGGCCGACACCGGGGAGCTGTTTTTT	CASRGGADTGELFF
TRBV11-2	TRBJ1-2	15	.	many	TGTGCCAGCAGCTCTTACACAGGGTCGGGATACGGCTACACCTTC	CASSSYTGSGYGYTF
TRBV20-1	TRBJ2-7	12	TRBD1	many	TGCAGTTCAAAGGACAGGGGTTACGAGCAGTACTTC	CSSKDRGYEQYF
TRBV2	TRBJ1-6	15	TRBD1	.	TGTGCCAGCAGACTTGACAGGGGTTTTAATTCACCCCTCCACTTT	CASRLDRGFNSPLHF
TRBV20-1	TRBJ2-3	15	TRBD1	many	TGCAGTGCTACTAACAGGGGCTTAAGCACAGATACGCAGTATTTT	CSATNRGLSTDTQYF
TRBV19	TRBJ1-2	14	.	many	TGTGCCAGTAGTACAACTGCGGGAGGCTATGGCTACACCTTC	CASSTTAGGYGYTF
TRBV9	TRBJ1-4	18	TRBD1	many	TGTGCCAGCAGCGTAGGGACAGGGACCTTCCGGACTAATGAAAAACTGTTTTTT	CASSVGTGTFRTNEKLFF
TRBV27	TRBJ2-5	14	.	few	TGTGCCAGCAGCCAACAAGGACGGGCAGAGACCCAGTACTTC	CASSQQGRAETQYF
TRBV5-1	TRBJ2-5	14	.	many	TGCGCCAGCAGTTCCGGGGGGCGAGGGGAGACCCAGTACTTC	CASSSGGRGETQYF
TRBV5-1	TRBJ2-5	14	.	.	TGCGCCAGCAGCCTGCAGGACGGCGAAGACACCCAGTACTTC	CASSLQDGEDTQYF
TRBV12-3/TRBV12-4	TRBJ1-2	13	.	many	TGTGCCAGCAGTTTCTCGGGGGCGCAAGGCTACACCTTC	CASSFSGAQGYTF
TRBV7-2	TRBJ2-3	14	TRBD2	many	TGTGCCAGCAGCTTGGGCGGGAGAAGAGATACGCAGTATTTT	CASSLGGRRDTQYF
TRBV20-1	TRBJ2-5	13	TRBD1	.	TGCAGTGCAGCGACAGGGGGCCAAGAGACCCAGTACTTC	CSAATGGQETQYF
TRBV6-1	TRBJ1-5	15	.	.	TGTGCCAGTCCCTCACTCCCCACGGGCAATCAGCCCCAGCATTTT	CASPSLPTGNQPQHF